Below, 6 T cell receptor beta chains from the same sample are listed, as sequenced in a study of blood T cell repertoires in COVID-19. Method: immunoSEQ multiplex PCR; TCRdb's copy keeps in-frame clones and lacks some. Here the sample spans about 290,000 clones, 85% to 90% being singletons. Input material: peripheral blood. The source of these receptors is a woman in her thirties with COVID-19, enrolled during active disease.

The genes are TRBV6-1 and TRBJ1-2, with TRBD1 identical over 7 bases. The length of the CDR3 is 15 residues. CDR1 and CDR2 from the germline V gene are MNHNS and SASEGT. V gave up 1 base and J gave up 4 bases; unmatched junction bases: 6. CDR3 DNA: TGTGCCAGCAGTGAAGAGACAGGGTTTTTCTATGGCTACACCTTC. Amino acid sequence: CASSEETGFFYGYTF.

J is TRBJ2-3 and V is TRBV6-5; D unresolved. The length of the CDR3 is 15 residues. Trimming removed 0 bases at V and 0 bases at J, with 7 bases between. Germline-derived CDR1 and CDR2 are MNHEY and SVGAGI. The CDR3 loop is CASSYSVGSTDTQYF. The CDR3 bases are TGTGCCAGCAGTTACTCGGTCGGGAGCACAGATACGCAGTATTTT.

The chain links TRBV13 to TRBJ1-3; TRBD1 matches at 7 bases. CDR1 is PRHDT, CDR2 FYEKMQ, per germline (reference sequence). The V gene end was trimmed by 5 bases and the J gene end by 3 bases; junction bases not matched to a gene: 10. The CDR3 has 16 amino acids. The CDR3 sequence: CASSKETGRLGNTIYF. The CDR3 nucleotides read TGTGCCAGCAGCAAAGAGACAGGGAGACTTGGAAACACCATATATTTT. The variable domain in full, with the rest retrieved from reference TRBV13 and TRBJ1-3, is AAGVIQSPRHLIKEKRETATLKCYPIPRHDTVYWYQQGPGQDPQFLISFYEKMQSDKGSIPDRFSAQQFSDYHSELNMSSLELGDSALYFCASSKETGRLGNTIYFGEGSWLTVV.

This clone was counted a few times. CDR3 amino acids: CASSPSGVGYEQFF. In nucleotides, the CDR3 is TGTGCCAGCAGTCCCAGCGGGGTGGGGTATGAGCAGTTCTTC. The gene calls are TRBV6-5 and TRBJ2-1; 7 bases agree with TRBD2. The germline V gene encodes CDR1 MNHEY and CDR2 SVGAGI. The CDR3 length is 14 residues. V was pared by 5 bases and J by 8 bases, with 9 bases of the junction left unmatched.

The rearrangement uses TRBV14 and TRBJ2-7, with TRBD2 matching over 8 bases. V dropped 4 bases and J dropped 3; count of bases not matched to a gene: 5. Germline loops: CDR1 SGHDN, CDR2 FVKESK. This CDR3 spans 14 amino acids. CDR3 bases: TGTGCCAGCAGCCCGAGCGGGGGCTACTACGAGCAGTACTTC. Translating it yields CASSPSGGYYEQYF.

The chain has TRBV4-1 and TRBJ1-2; TRBD1 is a possible D gene (5 bases). Trimming removed 5 bases from V and 8 bases from J, with 18 bases in between. Germline V gene data show CDR1 as MGHRA and CDR2 as YSYEKL. This CDR3 region has 14 residues. The DNA of the CDR3 is TGCGCCAGCAGCACAACAGGCGACCTGTGGGGCTACACCTTC. This encodes CASSTTGDLWGYTF.